The 20 T cell receptor beta chains presented below share a single source sample, sequenced in a study of blood T cell repertoires in COVID-19. TCRdb's table, derived via immunoSEQ multiplex PCR, lists solely in-frame clones and lacks some. Of approximately 92,000 clones in the sample, 84% were seen once. The sample was peripheral blood. Receptors were obtained from a man in his sixties or seventies with active or convalescent COVID-19.

The rearrangement joins TRBV19 to TRBJ1-4; D possibly corresponds to TRBD1 (5 bases). CDR1 and CDR2 (germline): LNHDA, SQIVND (reference sequence). V lost 4 bases and J lost 8, with 11 bases in between. This CDR3 region has 13 residues. CDR3 in amino acids: CASSTGFREKLFF. The DNA for the CDR3 is TGTGCCAGTAGTACAGGGTTCAGGGAAAAACTGTTTTTT.

The rearrangement uses TRBV2 and TRBJ2-1; 9 bases fit TRBD1. Germline CDR1 and CDR2: SNHLY and FYNNEI. This CDR3 comprises 11 residues. V shed 9 bases and J 10 bases; nucleotides not matched to a gene: 4. CDR3 sequence reads: CARQGAKEQFF. CDR3 coding DNA: TGTGCCAGACAGGGGGCCAAAGAGCAGTTCTTC.

The gene calls are TRBV5-1 and TRBJ2-5, with 9 bases identical to TRBD2. J gave up 5 bases and V 0 bases, and 5 bases lay outside the gene matches. CDR1 and CDR2 (germline): SGHRS, YFSETQ. CDR3 length equals 15 residues. This CDR3 reads CASSLVAGGLETQYF. The CDR3 coding sequence is TGCGCCAGCAGCTTGGTCGCGGGGGGGCTCGAGACCCAGTACTTC.

This sequence joins TRBV5-3 and TRBJ1-5; the D gene is possibly TRBD1 (6 bases). TRBV5-3 is treated as an ORF (open reading frame) with a function not yet certain. There are 16 residues in the CDR3. The ends were cut back, 8 bases at V and 1 base at J, with 19 bases in the middle. The DNA for the CDR3 is TGTGCCAGTTCCCTTGGGGGGGCAAGGAGCAATCAGCCCCAGCATTTT. This translates into CASSLGGARSNQPQHF.

This clone was seen only once. The CDR3 nucleotides read TGTGCCAGCAGTGAATCGGGCTACACCTTC. This codes for CASSESGYTF. This sequence joins TRBV2 and TRBJ1-2; no clear D gene. Germline lookup yields CDR1 SNHLY and CDR2 FYNNEI. The length of the CDR3 is 10 residues. Trimming left V 2 bases short and J 8 bases short, with 3 bases between. Supplemented by reference TRBV2 and TRBJ1-2, the full variable domain reads EPEVTQTPSHQVTQMGQEVILRCVPISNHLYFYWYRQILGQKVEFLVSFYNNEISEKSEIFDDQFSVERPDGSNFTLKIRSTKLEDSAMYFCASSESGYTFGSGTRLTVV.

Note on this clone: One junction end does not reproduce the germline sequence, and a read error may be involved. The rearrangement links TRBV7-7 to TRBJ2-3; D possibly corresponds to TRBD2 (6 bases). Looked up from germline, CDR1 is SSHAT and CDR2 is FNYEAQ (reference sequence). This CDR3 is 15 amino acids long. Written as DNA, the CDR3 is TGTGCTAGCAGCTTAGGGGCGGGGATGGGAGATACGCAGTATTTT. This codes for CASSLGAGMGDTQYF.

The sample holds one count of this clone. The V call is TRBV6-5, the J call TRBJ1-1; 8 bases line up with TRBD1. Germline V gene lookup returns CDR1 MNHEY and CDR2 SVGAGI. With 6 bases clipped from V and 5 bases from J, the junction kept 11 bases outside the gene matches. This CDR3 has 15 amino acids. CDR3 bases: TGTGCCAGCAGCCGGCCTCAGGGGGCTGATACTGAAGCTTTCTTT. Its translation is CASSRPQGADTEAFF.

The J gene is TRBJ1-2, the V gene TRBV5-1; D is possibly TRBD1 (6 bases). Between the trimmed V and J ends, which lost 4 bases and 2 bases, there was a span of 30 bases. This CDR3 is built from 20 residues. Germline V gene data show CDR1 as SGHRS and CDR2 as YFSETQ. The CDR3 nucleotides read TGCGCCAGCAGCGGGGGTGATGTTTCGGCAGGGGCCATCTACAACTATGGCTACACCTTC. Its protein is CASSGGDVSAGAIYNYGYTF.

This chain connects TRBV2 to TRBJ2-2, with 10 bases aligning to TRBD2. Germline V gives CDR1 SNHLY, CDR2 FYNNEI. This CDR3 spans 15 amino acids. The V segment lost 4 bases and the J segment 2 bases; nucleotides outside the gene matches: 1. CDR3 loop: CASSGTSGNTGELFF. The CDR3, as DNA: TGTGCCAGCAGTGGGACTAGCGGAAACACCGGGGAGCTGTTTTTT.

A single count supports this clone. The chain couples TRBV3-1 (or the pseudogene TRBV3-2) to TRBJ2-7, with 8 bases that match TRBD2. Germline V gives CDR1 LGHDT, CDR2 YNNKEL (reference sequence). The CDR3 contains 18 residues. The junction had 15 bases not matched to a gene; V was cut back by 1 base and J by 4 bases. The CDR3: CASSQAAPSTSGGYEQYF. In nucleotides, the CDR3 is TGTGCCAGCAGCCAAGCCGCCCCAAGCACAAGCGGGGGTTACGAGCAGTACTTC.

The chain employs TRBV5-1 and TRBJ1-1, with D perhaps TRBD1 (6 bases). Germline V gene sequence: CDR1 SGHRS, CDR2 YFSETQ. This CDR3 spans 13 amino acids. V was trimmed by 3 bases and J by 1 base, leaving 7 bases between them. The CDR3: CASSWGQNTEAFF. The CDR3 region has the DNA TGCGCCAGCAGCTGGGGACAGAACACTGAAGCTTTCTTT.

The chain has TRBV27 and TRBJ2-3, with D perhaps TRBD2 (7 bases). The CDR3 runs to 16 residues. V was shortened by 4 bases and J by 6 bases, with 20 bases between the two germline ends. The germline CDR1 and CDR2 sequences are MNHEY and SMNVEV (reference sequence). CDR3 in DNA: TGTGCCAGCAGTTCCCTCTGGGGGGGCCGTGAGGATACGCAGTATTTT. It encodes CASSSLWGGREDTQYF.

The chain has TRBV5-1 and TRBJ2-2; D might be TRBD2 (7 bases). This CDR3 spans 16 amino acids. Germline CDR1 and CDR2: SGHRS and YFSETQ. V was pared by 2 bases and J by 6 bases, with 17 bases between. This chain's CDR3 is CASSFGAGAEAGELFF. For the CDR3, the DNA is TGCGCCAGCAGCTTCGGGGCGGGGGCCGAGGCCGGGGAGCTGTTTTTT. Filled out from reference TRBV5-1 and TRBJ2-2, the complete variable domain reads KAGVTQTPRYLIKTRGQQVTLSCSPISGHRSVSWYQQTPGQGLQFLFEYFSETQRNKGNFPGRFSGRQFSNSRSEMNVSTLELGDSALYLCASSFGAGAEAGELFFGEGSRLTVL.

The chain recombines TRBV9 with TRBJ1-2, with D possibly being TRBD1 (5 bases). Germline V gene lookup returns CDR1 SGDLS and CDR2 YYNGEE. V shed 4 bases and J shed 4 bases, with 17 bases lying between them. The CDR3 runs 15 residues. Here the CDR3 DNA reads TGTGCCAGCAGCCCTCGCCAGGGCGTGGGCTATGGCTACACCTTC. This codes for CASSPRQGVGYGYTF.

The chain couples TRBV4-1 to TRBJ1-6; the D is unclear. The CDR3 covers 15 residues. V lost 8 bases, J lost 3 bases, and 14 bases lay in between. The germline gives CDR1 MGHRA, CDR2 YSYEKL. This chain's CDR3 is CASRRAEIYNSPLHF. DNA of the CDR3: TGCGCCAGCCGGAGGGCGGAGATCTATAATTCACCCCTCCACTTT.

The genes are TRBV7-8 and TRBJ1-2; 7 bases map to TRBD1. The CDR3 length is 14 residues. Germline loops: CDR1 SGHVS, CDR2 FQNEAQ. V lost 1 base and J lost 8; bases outside the gene matches: 7. Written as DNA, the CDR3 is TGTGCCAGCAGCTTAGGATACAGGGGTGAAGGCTACACCTTC. Translation: CASSLGYRGEGYTF.

This clone was detected once. This sequence joins TRBV2 and TRBJ1-1, with a possible D match to TRBD1 (6 bases). CDR3 length: 14 amino acids. Germline CDR1 SNHLY, CDR2 FYNNEI. With 5 bases removed from V and 6 bases from J, the gap between germline ends came to 16 bases. The CDR3 DNA reads as TGTGCCAGCAGTTCGGTTTGGACAGATTCTGAAGCTTTCTTT. Translated, it gives CASSSVWTDSEAFF.

V usage is TRBV27 and J usage is TRBJ2-7; possible D gene TRBD1, 6 bases. The germline V gene encodes CDR1 MNHEY and CDR2 SMNVEV (reference sequence). The ends were cut back, 6 bases at V and 3 bases at J, with 9 bases in the middle. CDR3 length equals 12 residues. CDR3 protein: CASSSQGYEQYF. The CDR3 nucleotides read TGTGCCAGCAGCTCACAGGGCTACGAGCAGTACTTC.

This clone has a handful of counts. CDR3 in DNA: TGTGCCAGCAGCTTAGAGCGGGGGCCGCTAGAGCAGTACTTC. The encoded protein is CASSLERGPLEQYF. V usage is TRBV7-2 and J usage is TRBJ2-7, with 8 bases lining up with TRBD2. The CDR3 is 14 amino acids. The trim removed 1 base at V and 7 bases at J, leaving 6 bases unmatched. The germline V gene encodes CDR1 SGHTA and CDR2 FQGNSA.

J is TRBJ1-4 and V is TRBV4-1, with 7 bases fitting TRBD1. Trimming cost V 1 base and J 6 bases; bases outside gene matches: 14. The CDR3 spans 18 residues. The germline V gene encodes CDR1 MGHRA and CDR2 YSYEKL. In nucleotides, the CDR3 is TGCGCCAGCAGCCAAGCGAAGGGGGCAGGCAACCTTTATGAAAAACTGTTTTTT. This translates into CASSQAKGAGNLYEKLFF.